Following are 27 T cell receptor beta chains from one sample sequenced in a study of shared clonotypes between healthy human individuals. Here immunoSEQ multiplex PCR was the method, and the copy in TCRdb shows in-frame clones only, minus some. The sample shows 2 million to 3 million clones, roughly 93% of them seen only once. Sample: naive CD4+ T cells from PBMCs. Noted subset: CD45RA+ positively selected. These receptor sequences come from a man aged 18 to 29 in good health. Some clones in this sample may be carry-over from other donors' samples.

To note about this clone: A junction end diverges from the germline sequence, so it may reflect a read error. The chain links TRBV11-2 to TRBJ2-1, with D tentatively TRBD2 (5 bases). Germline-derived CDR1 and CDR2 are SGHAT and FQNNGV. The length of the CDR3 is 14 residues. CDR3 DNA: TGTGCCAGCAGCTTCTCTCGGGGAGCAAATGAGCGGTTCTTC. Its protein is CASSFSRGANERFF.

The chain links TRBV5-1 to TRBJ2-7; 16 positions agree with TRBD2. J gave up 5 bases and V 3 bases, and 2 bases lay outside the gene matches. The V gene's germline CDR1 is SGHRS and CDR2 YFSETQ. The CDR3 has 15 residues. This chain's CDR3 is CASSSGLAGGHEQYF. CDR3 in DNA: TGCGCCAGCAGCTCGGGACTAGCGGGAGGGCACGAGCAGTACTTC.

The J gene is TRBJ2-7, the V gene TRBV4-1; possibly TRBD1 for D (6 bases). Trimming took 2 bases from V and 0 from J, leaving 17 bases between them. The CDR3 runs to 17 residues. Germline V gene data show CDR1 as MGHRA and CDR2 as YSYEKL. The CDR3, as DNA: TGCGCCAGCAGCCAAAGATGGGGGCAGACATCCTCCTACGAGCAGTACTTC. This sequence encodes CASSQRWGQTSSYEQYF.

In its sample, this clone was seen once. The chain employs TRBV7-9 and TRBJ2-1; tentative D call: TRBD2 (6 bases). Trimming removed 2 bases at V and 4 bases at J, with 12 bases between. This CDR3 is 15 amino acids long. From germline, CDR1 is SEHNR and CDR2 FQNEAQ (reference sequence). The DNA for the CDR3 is TGTGCCAGCAGCTTACTCGGGAGTCGGTACAATGAGCAGTTCTTC. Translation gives CASSLLGSRYNEQFF.

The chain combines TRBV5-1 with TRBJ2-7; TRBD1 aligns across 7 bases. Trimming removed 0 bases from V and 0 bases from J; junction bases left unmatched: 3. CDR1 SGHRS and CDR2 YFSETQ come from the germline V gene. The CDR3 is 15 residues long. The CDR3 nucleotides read TGCGCCAGCAGCTTGGGATCAGGGGGCTCCTACGAGCAGTACTTC. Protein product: CASSLGSGGSYEQYF.

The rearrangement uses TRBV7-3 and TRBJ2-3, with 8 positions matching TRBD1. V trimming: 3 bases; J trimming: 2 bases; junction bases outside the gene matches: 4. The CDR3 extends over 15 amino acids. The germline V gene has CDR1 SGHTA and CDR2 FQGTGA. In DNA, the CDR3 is TGTGCCAGCAGCTTTCAGGGGGCGCCCACAGATACGCAGTATTTT. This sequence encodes CASSFQGAPTDTQYF.

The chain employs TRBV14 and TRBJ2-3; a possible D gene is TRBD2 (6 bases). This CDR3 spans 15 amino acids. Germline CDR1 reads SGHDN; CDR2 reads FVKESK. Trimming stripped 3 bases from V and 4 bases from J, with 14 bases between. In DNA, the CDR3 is TGTGCCAGCAGCCATTCCCGGGGACTTTCAGATACGCAGTATTTT. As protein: CASSHSRGLSDTQYF.

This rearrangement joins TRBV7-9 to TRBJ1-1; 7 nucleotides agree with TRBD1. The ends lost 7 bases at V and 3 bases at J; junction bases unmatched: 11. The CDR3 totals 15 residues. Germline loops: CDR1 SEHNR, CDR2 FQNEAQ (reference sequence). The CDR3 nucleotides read TGTGCCAGCAATTGGAAAGCAGGGGGGGACACTGAAGCTTTCTTT. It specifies CASNWKAGGDTEAFF.

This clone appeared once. The chain's CDR3 is CASSAGTLLTDTQYF. In nucleotides, the CDR3 is TGTGCCAGTAGTGCCGGGACACTCCTCACAGATACGCAGTATTTT. The rearrangement uses TRBV19 and TRBJ2-3, with D possibly matching TRBD1 (6 bases). This CDR3 is built from 15 residues. Germline V CDR1 and CDR2: LNHDA, SQIVND (reference sequence). The germline V and J ends were trimmed by 5 bases and 2 bases, with 14 bases remaining between them.

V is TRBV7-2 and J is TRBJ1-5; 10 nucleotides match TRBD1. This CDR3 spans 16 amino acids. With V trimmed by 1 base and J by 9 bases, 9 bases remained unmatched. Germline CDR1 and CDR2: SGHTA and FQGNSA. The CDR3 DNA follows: TGTGCCAGCAGCTTAGGACGGGACAGGGGAGGTCGGCCCCAGCATTTT. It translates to CASSLGRDRGGRPQHF.

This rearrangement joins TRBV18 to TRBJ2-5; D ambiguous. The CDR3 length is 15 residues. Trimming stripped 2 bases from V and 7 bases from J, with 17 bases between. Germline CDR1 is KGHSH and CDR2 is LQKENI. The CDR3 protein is CASSPRVDVDGTQYF. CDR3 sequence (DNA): TGTGCCAGCTCACCAAGGGTAGATGTCGATGGGACCCAGTACTTC.

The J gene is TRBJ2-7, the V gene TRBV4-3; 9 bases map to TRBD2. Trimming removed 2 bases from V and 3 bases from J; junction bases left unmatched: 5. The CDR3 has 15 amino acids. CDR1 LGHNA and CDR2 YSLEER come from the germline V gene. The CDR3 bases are TGCGCCAGCAGCCAAAGACTAGCGGCGGTCTACGAGCAGTACTTC. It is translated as CASSQRLAAVYEQYF.

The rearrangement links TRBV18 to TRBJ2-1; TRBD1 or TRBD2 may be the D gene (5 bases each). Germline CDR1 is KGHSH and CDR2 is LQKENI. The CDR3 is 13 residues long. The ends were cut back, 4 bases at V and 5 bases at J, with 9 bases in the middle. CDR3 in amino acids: CASSQGRDNEQFF. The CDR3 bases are TGTGCCAGCTCACAGGGACGGGACAATGAGCAGTTCTTC. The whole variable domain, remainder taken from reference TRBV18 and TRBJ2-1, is NAGVMQNPRHLVRRRGQEARLRCSPMKGHSHVYWYRQLPEEGLKFMVYLQKENIIDESGMPKERFSAEFPKEGPSILRIQQVVRGDSAAYFCASSQGRDNEQFFGPGTRLTVL.

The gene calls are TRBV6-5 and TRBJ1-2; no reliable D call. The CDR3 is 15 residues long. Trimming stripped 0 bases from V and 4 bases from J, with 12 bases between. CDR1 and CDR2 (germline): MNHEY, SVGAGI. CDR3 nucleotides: TGTGCCAGCAGTTACTCGTGGGCTTCAGCCTATGGCTACACCTTC. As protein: CASSYSWASAYGYTF.

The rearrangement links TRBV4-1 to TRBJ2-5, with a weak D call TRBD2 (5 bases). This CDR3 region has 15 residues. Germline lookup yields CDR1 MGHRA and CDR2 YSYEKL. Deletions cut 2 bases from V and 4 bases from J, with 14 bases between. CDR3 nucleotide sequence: TGCGCCAGCAGCCAATCCGGCCCGAGGGCAGAGACCCAGTACTTC. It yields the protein CASSQSGPRAETQYF.

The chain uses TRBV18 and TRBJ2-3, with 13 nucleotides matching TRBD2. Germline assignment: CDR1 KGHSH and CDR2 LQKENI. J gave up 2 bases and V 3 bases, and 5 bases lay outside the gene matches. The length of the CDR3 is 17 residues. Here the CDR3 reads CASSPGTSGVPTDTQYF. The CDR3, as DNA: TGTGCCAGCTCACCCGGGACTAGCGGGGTACCCACAGATACGCAGTATTTT.

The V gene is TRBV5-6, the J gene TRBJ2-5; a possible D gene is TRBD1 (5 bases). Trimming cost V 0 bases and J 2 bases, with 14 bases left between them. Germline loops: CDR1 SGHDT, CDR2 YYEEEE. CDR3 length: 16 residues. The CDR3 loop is CASSLGSGMPQETQYF. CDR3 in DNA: TGTGCCAGCAGCTTGGGTTCAGGGATGCCACAAGAGACCCAGTACTTC.

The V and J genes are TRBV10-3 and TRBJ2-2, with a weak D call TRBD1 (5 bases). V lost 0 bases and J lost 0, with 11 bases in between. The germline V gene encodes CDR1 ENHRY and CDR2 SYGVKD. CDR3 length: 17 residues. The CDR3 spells CAISESGRGPNTGELFF. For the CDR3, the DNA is TGTGCCATCAGTGAGTCGGGTAGGGGCCCGAACACCGGGGAGCTGTTTTTT.

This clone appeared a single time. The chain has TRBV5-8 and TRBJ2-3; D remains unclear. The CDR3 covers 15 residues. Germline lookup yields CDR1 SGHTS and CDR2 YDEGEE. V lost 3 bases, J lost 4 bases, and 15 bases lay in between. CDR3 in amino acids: CASSSRREFADTQYF. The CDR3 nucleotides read TGTGCCAGCAGCTCCCGGCGAGAGTTTGCAGATACGCAGTATTTT. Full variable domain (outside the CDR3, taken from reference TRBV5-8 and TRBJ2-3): EAGVTQSPTHLIKTRGQQATLRCSPISGHTSVYWYQQALGLGLQFLLWYDEGEERNRGNFPPRFSGRQFPNYSSELNVNALELEDSALYLCASSSRREFADTQYFGPGTRLTVL.

CDR3 nucleotides: TGTGCCAGCAGCTTTCCGAGTGGGCGGAAAACCTACGAGCAGTACTTC. Protein: CASSFPSGRKTYEQYF. The chain is built from TRBV28 and TRBJ2-7; the D is unclear. CDR1 is MDHEN and CDR2 is SYDVKM in the germline V gene. The ends were cut back, 6 bases at V and 2 bases at J, with 20 bases in the middle. This CDR3 is 16 amino acids long.

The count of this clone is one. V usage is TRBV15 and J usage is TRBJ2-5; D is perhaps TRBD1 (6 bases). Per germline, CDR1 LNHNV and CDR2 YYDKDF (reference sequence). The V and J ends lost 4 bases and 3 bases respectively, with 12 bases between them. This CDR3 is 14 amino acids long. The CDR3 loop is CATSKGQRKETQYF. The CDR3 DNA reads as TGTGCCACCAGCAAAGGACAGCGTAAAGAGACCCAGTACTTC.

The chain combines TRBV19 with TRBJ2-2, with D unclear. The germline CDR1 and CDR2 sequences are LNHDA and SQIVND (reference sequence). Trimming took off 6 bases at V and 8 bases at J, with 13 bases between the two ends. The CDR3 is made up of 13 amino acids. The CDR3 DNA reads TGTGCCAGTAGCCGAGCCCCGTCTGGGGAGCTGTTTTTT. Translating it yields CASSRAPSGELFF.

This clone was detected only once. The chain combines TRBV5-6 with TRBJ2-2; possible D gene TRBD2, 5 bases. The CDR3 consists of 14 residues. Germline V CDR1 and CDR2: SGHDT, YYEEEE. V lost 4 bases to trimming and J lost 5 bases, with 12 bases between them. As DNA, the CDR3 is TGTGCCAGCAGCCCAGACTACGGGACCGGGGAGCTGTTTTTT. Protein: CASSPDYGTGELFF.

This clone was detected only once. CDR3 in DNA: TGTGCCAGCAGCGTCCCGGCGCTCTCCTACGAGCAGTACTTC. It translates to CASSVPALSYEQYF. The chain combines TRBV28 with TRBJ2-7; no clear D gene. Germline loops: CDR1 MDHEN, CDR2 SYDVKM. V dropped 6 bases and J dropped 0 bases, with 12 bases sitting between them. The CDR3 spans 14 residues.

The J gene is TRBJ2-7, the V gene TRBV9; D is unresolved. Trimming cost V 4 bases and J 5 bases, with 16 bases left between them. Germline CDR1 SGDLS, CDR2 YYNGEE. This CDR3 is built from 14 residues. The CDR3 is CASSPRLTEDEQYF. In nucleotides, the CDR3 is TGTGCCAGCAGCCCCCGGCTTACCGAGGACGAGCAGTACTTC.

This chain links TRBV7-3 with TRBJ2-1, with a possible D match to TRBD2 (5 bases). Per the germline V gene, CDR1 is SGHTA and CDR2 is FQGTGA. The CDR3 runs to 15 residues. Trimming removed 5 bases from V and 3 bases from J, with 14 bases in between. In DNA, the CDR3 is TGTGCCAGCAGCGCGTGGGCCGGGAACTACAATGAGCAGTTCTTC. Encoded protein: CASSAWAGNYNEQFF.

Here the CDR3 DNA reads TGTGCCAGCAGCAGATCGACAGGGCAAGTGGCCTACGAGCAGTACTTC. Translated, it gives CASSRSTGQVAYEQYF. V and J are TRBV2 and TRBJ2-7, with 7 positions matching TRBD1. Germline CDR1 SNHLY, CDR2 FYNNEI. The CDR3 loop spans 16 amino acids. V shed 6 bases and J 2 bases; nucleotides not matched to a gene: 13.